This T cell receptor (beta chain) stems from a study of human T cells and chemical hapten exposure. Study in general: Sensitization employed 2% DPC on 2 cm by 2 cm of upper inner arm skin. Patch tests of 0.01% DPC on the upper back were read at 6 days. General study findings and limits: Controls formed significantly fewer large CDR3 similarity clusters than expanded TCRs did.

One entry per CDR3 protein, called by TCRdb with MiXCR from the RACE reads. The repertoire includes 110,000 to 150,000 distinct CDR3 sequences, 10% to 15% of them detected once, and 1.2% to 1.5% sits in the top ten. This clonotype has a handful of counts. Its antigen is still unknown. Time point specified: patch test 2, 6 weeks after DPC sensitization. Treatment given: therapeutic diphenylcyclopropenone sensitization with weekly scalp DPC. Ahead of each patch test application, blood was drawn. This CDR3 is built from 14 residues. Trimming removed 1 base from V and 2 bases from J, with 9 bases in between. CDR1 and CDR2 (germline): DFQATT, SNEGSKA (reference sequence).

J is TRBJ2-1 and V is TRBV20-1; D is uncertain. The sequence was collected from a woman in her 50s with alopecia areata. Some clones in this sample may be carry-over from other donors' samples. Sample: whole blood, taken in connection with sensitization to the hapten diphenylcyclopropenone (DPC). The DNA for the CDR3 is TGCAGTGCTAGAGGACACCTGGCCTACAATGAGCAGTTCTTC. This gives the protein CSARGHLAYNEQFF.